This T cell receptor (beta chain) was identified during a study of T-cell reconstitution after alpha-beta-depleted transplantation in children. Broader study findings: TCRbeta diversity was high at day 60 in some patients (a result of surviving recipient T cells and thymic progenitors). One year post-transplant, T-cell counts and diversity were largely derived from T cells produced anew.

This CDR3 is built from 18 residues. CDR1 and CDR2 (germline): LNHDA, SQIVND (reference sequence). With 1 base removed from V and 4 bases from J, the gap between germline ends came to 19 bases. This clonotype was observed a few times. Antigen unknown. Unique molecular identifiers featured in how the TCRbeta library was prepared. TCRdb re-called the PCR reads with MiXCR, one entry per CDR3 protein. The sample consists of 450,000 to 700,000 distinct CDR3 sequences, roughly 30% of them appearing once. This sample comprised PBMCs, obtained before TCRalphabeta/CD19-depleted stem cell transplant. The chain carries TRBV19 and TRBJ2-2, with D perhaps matching TRBD1 (7 bases). This TCR was sampled from a boy under two years old with Wiskott-Aldrich syndrome, due to receive a stem cell transplant. The CDR3 coding sequence is TGTGCCAGTAGTATAGGTAGGGGGCCAGCGGGTTCCACCGGGGAGCTGTTTTTT. Encoded protein: CASSIGRGPAGSTGELFF.